A selection of T cell receptor beta chains follows, all from one sample in a study of T cells after yellow fever vaccination. TCRdb re-called the 5' RACE reads through MiXCR, storing one row per CDR3 protein. The data hold around 590,000 distinct CDR3 sequences, with about 12% observed a single time. The sequenced sample was PBMCs, obtained on the day of the yellow fever booster vaccination. The receptors were sampled from a man between 25 and 39 years old who received the YFV17D yellow fever vaccine. The CDR3 runs from the conserved cysteine through the conserved F or W. Fields, in order: V gene, clone size, J gene, D gene, CDR3 DNA, CDR3 protein. The D gene is left open where the match is weak. Expanded clones are given a class, and other clones once, few, many or no size at all.

v_gene: TRBV10-3
abundance: few
j_gene: TRBJ2-1
d_gene: TRBD2
CDR3nt: TGTGCCATCAGTCAGAAACGTGAAGCGGGATCCACCTACAATGAGCAGTTCTTC
CDR3aa: CAISQKREAGSTYNEQFF

v_gene: TRBV6-5
abundance: many
j_gene: TRBJ2-5
d_gene: TRBD1
CDR3nt: TGTGCCAGCAGTTACTCAGTTCCGGGACAGCGTCAAGAGACCCAGTACTTC
CDR3aa: CASSYSVPGQRQETQYF

v_gene: TRBV5-1
abundance: .
j_gene: TRBJ2-1
d_gene: TRBD2
CDR3nt: TGCGCCAGCAGCGCTAACCGACTAGCGGGAGGCCTCACGAGCTCCTACAATGAGCAGTTCTTC
CDR3aa: CASSANRLAGGLTSSYNEQFF

v_gene: TRBV20-1
abundance: few
j_gene: TRBJ2-2
d_gene: .
CDR3nt: TGCAGTGCTAGAGATCGAGGGGGGGGCACCGGGGAGCTGTTTTTT
CDR3aa: CSARDRGGGTGELFF

v_gene: TRBV7-6
abundance: .
j_gene: TRBJ1-4
d_gene: .
CDR3nt: TGTGCCAGCAGCTCCCGCTTAACAGAAAAACTGTTTTTT
CDR3aa: CASSSRLTEKLFF

v_gene: TRBV7-9
abundance: many
j_gene: TRBJ2-1
d_gene: TRBD2
CDR3nt: TGTGCCAGCAGTCTTACCGGGACTACCGGTGAGCAGTTCTTC
CDR3aa: CASSLTGTTGEQFF

v_gene: TRBV5-4
abundance: few
j_gene: TRBJ2-1
d_gene: TRBD2
CDR3nt: TGTGCCAGCAGCACCCGGACTAGCGGGAGCTTGGATGAGCAGTTCTTC
CDR3aa: CASSTRTSGSLDEQFF

v_gene: TRBV5-1
abundance: .
j_gene: TRBJ2-7
d_gene: .
CDR3nt: TGCGCCAGTCATGGCGACTACGAGCAGTACTTC
CDR3aa: CASHGDYEQYF

v_gene: TRBV6-2/TRBV6-3
abundance: .
j_gene: TRBJ1-2
d_gene: .
CDR3nt: TGTGCCAGCAGTTACTCTGGCCGGGACACCTATGGCTACACCTTC
CDR3aa: CASSYSGRDTYGYTF

v_gene: TRBV12-3/TRBV12-4
abundance: .
j_gene: TRBJ1-5
d_gene: .
CDR3nt: TGTGCCAGCAGCTTACAGCGGGGGGTTTTAAATCAGCCCCAGCATTTT
CDR3aa: CASSLQRGVLNQPQHF

v_gene: TRBV28
abundance: .
j_gene: TRBJ1-2
d_gene: TRBD1
CDR3nt: TGTGCCAGCAGTACAGCAGGGGGCAGGTTCTATGGCTACACCTTC
CDR3aa: CASSTAGGRFYGYTF

v_gene: TRBV7-6
abundance: .
j_gene: TRBJ2-4
d_gene: TRBD2
CDR3nt: TGTGCCAGCAGCTTCGAGCGCCTCGCCGGGACTAGCGGACACCAAAAAAACATTCAGTACTTC
CDR3aa: CASSFERLAGTSGHQKNIQYF

v_gene: TRBV9
abundance: .
j_gene: TRBJ2-3
d_gene: .
CDR3nt: TGTGCCAGCAGCGTACTGGGACTTACTAGCACAGATACGCAGTATTTT
CDR3aa: CASSVLGLTSTDTQYF

v_gene: TRBV4-1
abundance: many
j_gene: TRBJ1-2
d_gene: .
CDR3nt: TGCGCCAGCAGCCAAGCAGGGTACGGGGAGGGCTACACCTTC
CDR3aa: CASSQAGYGEGYTF

v_gene: TRBV5-1
abundance: .
j_gene: TRBJ1-6
d_gene: .
CDR3nt: TGCGCCAGCAGCTTGGAGGCCCGGACCTCCAATTCACCCCTCCACTTT
CDR3aa: CASSLEARTSNSPLHF

v_gene: TRBV20-1
abundance: few
j_gene: TRBJ1-3
d_gene: .
CDR3nt: TGCAGTGCTATAAGGGGGAACACCATATATTTT
CDR3aa: CSAIRGNTIYF

v_gene: TRBV10-3
abundance: few
j_gene: TRBJ2-7
d_gene: .
CDR3nt: TGTGCCATCGGTGCACAGTCCTCCTACGAGCAGTACTTC
CDR3aa: CAIGAQSSYEQYF

v_gene: TRBV7-2
abundance: .
j_gene: TRBJ2-5
d_gene: TRBD2
CDR3nt: TGTGCCAGCAGCTTATCTGGGGCGGGAGTGAGGGAGACCCAGTACTTC
CDR3aa: CASSLSGAGVRETQYF

v_gene: TRBV5-6
abundance: .
j_gene: TRBJ2-1
d_gene: TRBD1
CDR3nt: TGTGCCAGCAGTTTGTCCGGGACAGGGAACTACAATGAGCAGTTCTTC
CDR3aa: CASSLSGTGNYNEQFF

v_gene: TRBV7-3
abundance: few
j_gene: TRBJ2-3
d_gene: .
CDR3nt: TGTGCCAGCAGCTTAGACGGGCCTACGCAGTATTTT
CDR3aa: CASSLDGPTQYF

v_gene: TRBV29-1
abundance: few
j_gene: TRBJ2-3
d_gene: TRBD1
CDR3nt: TGCAGCGTGGAAGGGACAGGGGTCCTGGCGCGCACAGATACGCAGTATTTT
CDR3aa: CSVEGTGVLARTDTQYF

v_gene: TRBV14
abundance: few
j_gene: TRBJ2-4
d_gene: TRBD2
CDR3nt: TGTGCCAGCAGCCAAGTGCGGGCAGGGAGGGAAGCCAAAAACATTCAGTACTTC
CDR3aa: CASSQVRAGREAKNIQYF

v_gene: TRBV27
abundance: few
j_gene: TRBJ2-6
d_gene: .
CDR3nt: TGTGCCAGCAGCCAACTAGCTCGCTGGTCTGGGGCCAACGTCCTGACTTTC
CDR3aa: CASSQLARWSGANVLTF

v_gene: TRBV20-1
abundance: .
j_gene: TRBJ1-5
d_gene: .
CDR3nt: TGCAGCGCAGATCTGGGCAATCAGCCCCAGCGTTTT
CDR3aa: CSADLGNQPQRF

v_gene: TRBV27
abundance: .
j_gene: TRBJ2-7
d_gene: TRBD2
CDR3nt: TGTGCCAGCAGTACGATAGCGGGAGTGGCTTACGAGCAGTACTTC
CDR3aa: CASSTIAGVAYEQYF

v_gene: TRBV30
abundance: many
j_gene: TRBJ2-7
d_gene: .
CDR3nt: TGTGCCTGGAGTACCCCCCTCCGCGAGCAGTACTTC
CDR3aa: CAWSTPLREQYF

v_gene: TRBV7-8
abundance: .
j_gene: TRBJ2-3
d_gene: .
CDR3nt: TGTGCCAGCAGCTTTGTAGGGGGAGATACGCAGTATTTT
CDR3aa: CASSFVGGDTQYF

v_gene: TRBV5-1
abundance: few
j_gene: TRBJ1-1
d_gene: .
CDR3nt: TGCGCCAGCAGCTTCTCAACATCGAACACTGAAGCTTTCTTT
CDR3aa: CASSFSTSNTEAFF

v_gene: TRBV20-1
abundance: .
j_gene: TRBJ2-1
d_gene: .
CDR3nt: TGCAGTGCTAGAAGATTCTCCCGGGACTCCTCCTACAATGAGCAGTTCTTC
CDR3aa: CSARRFSRDSSYNEQFF

v_gene: TRBV27
abundance: many
j_gene: TRBJ2-1
d_gene: TRBD1
CDR3nt: TGTGCCAGCAGTTTCGGACAGGGGGCCTACAATGAGCAGTTCTTC
CDR3aa: CASSFGQGAYNEQFF

v_gene: TRBV19
abundance: .
j_gene: TRBJ2-5
d_gene: .
CDR3nt: TGTGCCAGTAGTATGAGAATGCAAGAGACCCAGTACTTC
CDR3aa: CASSMRMQETQYF

v_gene: TRBV3-1
abundance: few
j_gene: TRBJ2-1
d_gene: TRBD2
CDR3nt: TGTGCCAGCAGCCTTCCGGGACTAGCGGGGTTCAATGAGCAGTTCTTC
CDR3aa: CASSLPGLAGFNEQFF

v_gene: TRBV4-2
abundance: .
j_gene: TRBJ2-5
d_gene: .
CDR3nt: TGTGCCAGCAGCCAAGGGGTGTTATCAGAGACCCAGTACTTC
CDR3aa: CASSQGVLSETQYF

v_gene: TRBV7-2
abundance: few
j_gene: TRBJ2-7
d_gene: .
CDR3nt: TGTGCCAGCAGCACAGAAACTGGGAGTCCCTACGAGCAGTACTTC
CDR3aa: CASSTETGSPYEQYF

v_gene: TRBV20-1
abundance: many
j_gene: TRBJ1-5
d_gene: TRBD1
CDR3nt: TGCAGTGCTAGTAGACAGGGTCTGGGGCAGCCCCAGCATTTT
CDR3aa: CSASRQGLGQPQHF

v_gene: TRBV7-2
abundance: few
j_gene: TRBJ2-7
d_gene: TRBD2
CDR3nt: TGTGCCAGCAGCTTAGCATCGGGGAGGACTAGCGCCTTCTCCTACGAGCAGTACTTC
CDR3aa: CASSLASGRTSAFSYEQYF

v_gene: TRBV12-3/TRBV12-4
abundance: .
j_gene: TRBJ2-7
d_gene: .
CDR3nt: TGTGCCAGCGGTTTTGGAAACGAGCAGTACTTC
CDR3aa: CASGFGNEQYF

v_gene: TRBV2
abundance: .
j_gene: TRBJ2-7
d_gene: TRBD2
CDR3nt: TGTGCCAGCAGTTTAAGCGGGAGTCGCTACGAGCAGTACTTC
CDR3aa: CASSLSGSRYEQYF

v_gene: TRBV6-5
abundance: .
j_gene: TRBJ2-7
d_gene: TRBD1
CDR3nt: TGTGCCAGCAGTTACCTGACAGGGGGGTCCTACGAGCAGTACTTC
CDR3aa: CASSYLTGGSYEQYF

v_gene: TRBV19
abundance: few
j_gene: TRBJ2-3
d_gene: .
CDR3nt: TGTGCCAGTAGTATAGACCCGGACGGCACAGATACGCAGTATTTT
CDR3aa: CASSIDPDGTDTQYF

v_gene: TRBV6-1
abundance: few
j_gene: TRBJ1-6
d_gene: .
CDR3nt: TGTGCCAGCAGCCGGACCGCAAATAATTCACCCCTCCACTTT
CDR3aa: CASSRTANNSPLHF

v_gene: TRBV27
abundance: few
j_gene: TRBJ2-7
d_gene: .
CDR3nt: TGTGCCAGCAGTGGGGTAGCGGAGTTGTACGAGCAGTACTTC
CDR3aa: CASSGVAELYEQYF

v_gene: TRBV20-1
abundance: few
j_gene: TRBJ1-6
d_gene: .
CDR3nt: TGCAGTGCTATCCACGGGGTCGAGTCACCCCTCCACTTT
CDR3aa: CSAIHGVESPLHF

v_gene: TRBV28
abundance: .
j_gene: TRBJ2-7
d_gene: .
CDR3nt: TGTGCCTTAGGGGCGGAAAGCTCCTACGAGCAGTACTTC
CDR3aa: CALGAESSYEQYF

v_gene: TRBV6-2/TRBV6-3
abundance: .
j_gene: TRBJ2-7
d_gene: TRBD2
CDR3nt: TGTGCCAGCAGAGGCGGGGGGAGCTCCTACGAGCAGTACTTC
CDR3aa: CASRGGGSSYEQYF

v_gene: TRBV7-9
abundance: .
j_gene: TRBJ2-3
d_gene: TRBD1
CDR3nt: TGTGCCAGCAGCTGGTCACAGGGGAGCACAGATACGCAGTATTTT
CDR3aa: CASSWSQGSTDTQYF

v_gene: TRBV19
abundance: few
j_gene: TRBJ2-7
d_gene: TRBD1
CDR3nt: TGTGCCAGTAGCCTCTTGACAGGGACCTACGAGCAGTACTTC
CDR3aa: CASSLLTGTYEQYF

v_gene: TRBV4-3
abundance: many
j_gene: TRBJ2-7
d_gene: .
CDR3nt: TGCGCCAGCTTTCTTAACTCCTACGAGCAGTACTTC
CDR3aa: CASFLNSYEQYF

v_gene: TRBV6-2/TRBV6-3
abundance: once
j_gene: TRBJ2-7
d_gene: .
CDR3nt: TGTGCCAGCAGACGGGACTTCATCTACGAGCAGTACTTC
CDR3aa: CASRRDFIYEQYF

v_gene: TRBV11-1
abundance: few
j_gene: TRBJ2-3
d_gene: TRBD2
CDR3nt: TGTGCCAGCAGGTATCGGACTAGCGGATACACAGATACGCAGTATTTT
CDR3aa: CASRYRTSGYTDTQYF

v_gene: TRBV25-1
abundance: .
j_gene: TRBJ2-2
d_gene: .
CDR3nt: TGTGCCAGCAGTGCCGACCTCTCCGGGGGGGAGCTGTTTTTT
CDR3aa: CASSADLSGGELFF

v_gene: TRBV7-2
abundance: many
j_gene: TRBJ2-1
d_gene: .
CDR3nt: TGTGCCAGCAGCGCACGCTTAGGTGAGCAGTTCTTC
CDR3aa: CASSARLGEQFF

v_gene: TRBV20-1
abundance: few
j_gene: TRBJ2-5
d_gene: .
CDR3nt: TGCAGTGCTATTTCGTTACGGGCGCGTGAGACCCAGTACTTC
CDR3aa: CSAISLRARETQYF

v_gene: TRBV7-2
abundance: few
j_gene: TRBJ2-5
d_gene: .
CDR3nt: TGTGCCAGCAGCTATAGTAGGGCGTACCAAGAGACCCAGTACTTC
CDR3aa: CASSYSRAYQETQYF

v_gene: TRBV9
abundance: .
j_gene: TRBJ2-5
d_gene: .
CDR3nt: TGTGCCAGCAGCGTGGGCAACGGGAGACGGGAGACCCAGTACTTC
CDR3aa: CASSVGNGRRETQYF

v_gene: TRBV19
abundance: .
j_gene: TRBJ2-1
d_gene: TRBD1
CDR3nt: TGTGCCAGTAGTATAGTTGGGATCAGGGGGCGCGGTGAGCAGTTCTTC
CDR3aa: CASSIVGIRGRGEQFF

v_gene: TRBV18
abundance: few
j_gene: TRBJ2-3
d_gene: .
CDR3nt: TGTGCCAGCACCGGGACTTACACAGATACGCAGTATTTT
CDR3aa: CASTGTYTDTQYF

v_gene: TRBV19
abundance: .
j_gene: TRBJ2-3
d_gene: .
CDR3nt: TGTGCCAGTAGTACCAGGGTAGGCACAGATACGCAGTATTTT
CDR3aa: CASSTRVGTDTQYF

v_gene: TRBV7-2
abundance: few
j_gene: TRBJ2-4
d_gene: TRBD2
CDR3nt: TGTGCCAGCAGTCCCGGGGGGGGGTCCAAAAACATTCAGTACTTC
CDR3aa: CASSPGGGSKNIQYF